These 27 T cell receptor beta chains were all obtained from the same sample, sequenced in a study of read filtering for tumor transcriptome and immune sequencing. From about 400 ng of RNA, a library with molecular barcoded alpha/delta and beta/gamma adaptors was made. Using its own MiXCR run on the reads, TCRdb lists one record per CDR3 protein. Here the sample spans over 80,000 distinct CDR3 sequences, 12% being singletons. Specimen: a population of CD138-negative cells sorted from bone marrow. These receptor sequences come from a donor aged 40 or older with multiple myeloma.

In this sample, this clonotype turned up many times. This chain links TRBV5-5 with TRBJ2-1, with D hard to call. With 7 bases removed from V and 0 bases from J, the gap between germline ends came to 14 bases. Germline V gene data show CDR1 as SGHKS and CDR2 as YYEKEE (reference sequence). This CDR3 is 15 amino acids long. The CDR3: CASGVPPFSYNEQFF. CDR3 sequence (DNA): TGTGCCAGCGGCGTGCCTCCCTTCTCCTACAATGAGCAGTTCTTC.

Comment on this clonotype: A much larger clone differs from this one at a single base, so this may be a read error. The conserved phenylalanine or tryptophan normally closing the CDR3 is absent here, so this likely arose from a read error. This rearrangement joins TRBV5-1 to TRBJ2-2, with 10 bases aligning to TRBD2. Trimming at V came to 4 bases and at J to 7 bases, leaving 7 bases not matched to a gene. Germline V lookup: CDR1 SGHRS, CDR2 YFSETQ. This CDR3 has 15 amino acids. CDR3 protein: CASSQTSGSGGELFS. CDR3 sequence (DNA): TGCGCCAGCAGCCAGACTAGCGGGTCCGGCGGGGAGCTGTTTTCT.

This clonotype was detected only a few times. This may stem from a read error, because a much larger clone lies one nucleotide away. This chain joins TRBV29-1 and TRBJ1-1, with TRBD1 identical over 7 bases. The germline V gene encodes CDR1 SQVTM and CDR2 ANQGSEA. The length of the CDR3 is 13 residues. The chain's CDR3 is CSARTGLDTGAFF. CDR3 in DNA: TGCAGCGCCCGGACAGGTCTCGACACTGGAGCTTTCTTT.

This clonotype was counted ten times or more. The V call is TRBV19, the J call TRBJ2-7; the match to TRBD2 covers 10 bases. The CDR3 totals 16 residues. The J segment lost 2 bases and the V segment lost 1 base, leaving 5 bases of the junction unmatched. The germline CDR1 and CDR2 sequences are LNHDA and SQIVND (reference sequence). CDR3 region: CASSIGETSGPYEQYF. The DNA of the CDR3 is TGTGCCAGTAGTATAGGAGAGACTAGCGGGCCCTACGAGCAGTACTTC.

This clonotype was counted only a few times. The rearrangement links TRBV5-5 to TRBJ1-1; D call uncertain. V was trimmed by 2 bases and J by 1 base, leaving 9 bases between them. This CDR3 region has 14 residues. The germline gives CDR1 SGHKS, CDR2 YYEKEE (reference sequence). The CDR3: CASSLVPSNTEAFF. CDR3 nucleotide sequence: TGTGCCAGCAGCTTAGTTCCTTCGAACACTGAAGCTTTCTTT.

This clonotype was seen at least ten times. The chain is built from TRBV7-9 and TRBJ2-1; TRBD1 matches at 9 bases. V gave up 5 bases and J gave up 7 bases; unmatched junction bases: 12. The CDR3 spans 16 residues. Germline V CDR1 and CDR2: SEHNR, FQNEAQ (reference sequence). The CDR3 nucleotides are TGTGCCAGCAGCCTACCGTCGGGACAGGGAAGGAATGAGCAGTTCTTC. This gives the protein CASSLPSGQGRNEQFF. The full variable domain, rest sourced from reference TRBV7-9 and TRBJ2-1, is DTGVSQNPRHKITKRGQNVTFRCDPISEHNRLYWYRQTLGQGPEFLTYFQNEAQLEKSRLLSDRFSAERPKGSFSTLEIQRTEQGDSAMYLCASSLPSGQGRNEQFFGPGTRLTVL.

This clonotype was seen at least ten times. The DNA for the CDR3 is TGTGCCAGCCCCGGGACAGGGGGCTACTATAGCAATCAGCCCCAGCATTTT. This gives the protein CASPGTGGYYSNQPQHF. V and J are TRBV7-3 and TRBJ1-5; TRBD1 agrees at 12 bases. The CDR3 totals 17 residues. The germline CDR1 and CDR2 sequences are SGHTA and FQGTGA. V was pared by 8 bases and J by 0 bases, with 8 bases of the junction left unmatched.

This clonotype was recorded at least ten times. This chain links TRBV5-1 with TRBJ2-7; 8 bases are shared with TRBD1. The V and J ends lost 4 bases and 5 bases, in that order; junction bases with no gene match: 8. Looked up from germline, CDR1 is SGHRS and CDR2 is YFSETQ. The CDR3 runs to 14 residues. CDR3 sequence: CASSPGQGLDEQYF. CDR3 nucleotide sequence: TGCGCCAGCAGCCCCGGACAGGGCCTGGACGAGCAGTACTTC. The full variable domain, rest sourced from reference TRBV5-1 and TRBJ2-7, is KAGVTQTPRYLIKTRGQQVTLSCSPISGHRSVSWYQQTPGQGLQFLFEYFSETQRNKGNFPGRFSGRQFSNSRSEMNVSTLELGDSALYLCASSPGQGLDEQYFGPGTRLTVT.

This clonotype was recorded at least ten times. The chain employs TRBV20-1 and TRBJ1-2; D might be TRBD1 (6 bases). V was shortened by 5 bases and J by 2 bases, with 9 bases between the two germline ends. CDR1 is DFQATT and CDR2 is SNEGSKA in the germline V gene (reference sequence). The CDR3 is 12 amino acids. The CDR3 DNA follows: TGCAGTGCTGCACAGGGAAACTATGGCTACACCTTC. Its translation: CSAAQGNYGYTF.

This clonotype has a count of ten or more. The rearrangement joins TRBV29-1 to TRBJ2-7; tentatively, D is TRBD2 (6 bases). Germline V gene data show CDR1 as SQVTM and CDR2 as ANQGSEA. Trimming stripped 0 bases from V and 9 bases from J, with 12 bases between. The CDR3 runs to 12 residues. Here the CDR3 reads CSVEDREDWQYF. The CDR3, as DNA: TGCAGCGTTGAAGACAGGGAGGATTGGCAGTACTTC.

There are many counts of this clonotype. The chain has TRBV4-1 and TRBJ2-2; TRBD1 is a possible D gene (6 bases). Trimming left V 4 bases short and J 6 bases short, with 15 bases between. From germline, CDR1 is MGHRA and CDR2 YSYEKL. The CDR3 is made up of 15 amino acids. CDR3 sequence: CASSRLHRDPGELFF. Here the CDR3 DNA reads TGCGCCAGCAGCCGTCTGCACAGGGACCCCGGGGAGCTGTTTTTT.

This clonotype showed up just a few times. This may be a read error: a much more frequent sequence differs by one nucleotide. The chain is built from TRBV18 and TRBJ1-2, with no clear D. The V and J ends lost 3 bases and 9 bases respectively, with 8 bases between them. Germline V lookup: CDR1 KGHSH, CDR2 LQKENI. This CDR3 comprises 11 residues. The CDR3 loop reads CASSPGDSYTF. For the CDR3, the DNA is TGTGCCAGCTCACCGGGCGATAGCTACACCTTC.

Comment on this clonotype: Given a much more abundant clone one base away, this may be a read error. This chain uses TRBV6-6 with TRBJ2-1, with 7 bases that match TRBD2. The germline V gene encodes CDR1 MNHNY and CDR2 SVGAGI (reference sequence). The CDR3 length is 17 residues. The DNA of the CDR3 is TGTGCCAGCAGTTATCTTCTCATTGGGAGGGCGGGGAATGAGCGGTTCTTC. Translated: CASSYLLIGRAGNERFF.

Ten or more counts support this clonotype. This rearrangement joins TRBV29-1 to TRBJ2-3, with D unresolved. Germline-derived CDR1 and CDR2 are SQVTM and ANQGSEA. Trimming left V 2 bases short and J 0 bases short, with 9 bases between. The CDR3 runs 14 residues. The CDR3 sequence is CSVETAVSTDTQYF. The CDR3, as DNA: TGCAGCGTTGAAACGGCGGTTAGCACAGATACGCAGTATTTT.

This clonotype occurred many times. The chain employs TRBV21-1 and TRBJ2-5. TRBV21-1 is described as a pseudogene. The CDR3 runs 10 residues. The DNA of the CDR3 is TGTGCCAGCAGCAAAGAGACCCAGTACTTC. The encoded protein is CASSKETQYF.

This clonotype was counted many times. The V and J genes are TRBV19 and TRBJ2-5; perhaps TRBD2 as D (5 bases). The CDR3 covers 12 residues. V gave up 3 bases and J gave up 5 bases, with 7 bases separating them. Germline V gene data show CDR1 as LNHDA and CDR2 as SQIVND (reference sequence). CDR3 sequence reads: CASSIRGETQYF. The DNA of the CDR3 is TGTGCCAGTAGTATCCGAGGGGAGACCCAGTACTTC.

Many counts were recorded for this clonotype. The chain combines TRBV6-1 with TRBJ2-3; no clear D. The CDR3 covers 16 residues. V gave up 5 bases and J gave up 3 bases, with 18 bases separating them. Germline loops: CDR1 MNHNS, CDR2 SASEGT. DNA for the CDR3: TGTGCCAGCAGTTCGCAATCCGGTTGGGGTACAGATACGCAGTATTTT. Amino acids: CASSSQSGWGTDTQYF.

The table lists this clonotype with many counts. The chain couples TRBV4-2 to TRBJ2-1; 8 nucleotides agree with TRBD1. The CDR3 runs 17 residues. Germline V gene data show CDR1 as LGHNA and CDR2 as YNFKEQ. V gave up 0 bases and J gave up 8 bases; unmatched junction bases: 12. This CDR3 reads CASSQDYDRGWDDEQFF. The CDR3 DNA follows: TGTGCCAGCAGCCAAGATTACGACAGGGGATGGGACGATGAGCAGTTCTTC.

This clonotype has ten or more counts. The chain combines TRBV3-1 with TRBJ2-2; D uncertain. Germline CDR1 LGHDT, CDR2 YNNKEL (reference sequence). The CDR3 spans 17 residues. Trimming took 0 bases from V and 5 from J, leaving 16 bases between them. CDR3 coding DNA: TGTGCCAGCAGCCAAGATCCTCGGTCCTTAGGGACCGGGGAGCTGTTTTTT. This sequence encodes CASSQDPRSLGTGELFF.

The table lists this clonotype with many counts. CDR3 in amino acids: CASSIGAREQFF. The CDR3 coding sequence is TGTGCCAGTAGTATAGGGGCGCGGGAGCAGTTCTTC. The J gene is TRBJ2-1, the V gene TRBV19; D ambiguous. This CDR3 is 12 amino acids long. V gave up 1 base and J gave up 10 bases, with 8 bases separating them. The germline V gene encodes CDR1 LNHDA and CDR2 SQIVND (reference sequence).

The sample holds a few counts of this clonotype. The V call is TRBV7-8, the J call TRBJ2-3; no clear D gene. In germline, CDR1 is SGHVS, CDR2 FQNEAQ. CDR3 length equals 12 residues. Trimming took 8 bases from V and 4 from J, leaving 10 bases between them. The CDR3 loop reads CASAKGPDTQYF. As DNA, the CDR3 is TGTGCCAGCGCAAAGGGCCCAGATACGCAGTATTTT.

A few counts support this clonotype. The chain joins TRBV25-1 to TRBJ2-3; D remains unclear. The CDR3 spans 13 residues. Germline loops: CDR1 MGHDK, CDR2 SYGVNS. V lost 4 bases and J 4 bases, leaving 9 bases between the germline ends. The CDR3 region is CASSVGTSDTQYF. In DNA, the CDR3 is TGTGCCAGCAGTGTGGGCACCTCAGATACGCAGTATTTT.

This chain uses TRBV12-5 with TRBJ1-1; unclear D gene. V lost 7 bases and J lost 0, with 12 bases in between. The germline V gene encodes CDR1 LGHNT and CDR2 FRNRAP. This CDR3 is built from 14 residues. The CDR3: CASVQTAVNTEAFF. The CDR3 nucleotides read TGTGCTAGTGTTCAAACAGCGGTGAACACTGAAGCTTTCTTT.

This clonotype was observed at least ten times. The CDR3 bases are TGTGCCAGCAGCCAAGATTACGACCAGCCCCAGCATTTT. Translating it yields CASSQDYDQPQHF. The V call is TRBV4-2, the J call TRBJ1-5; D ambiguous. The CDR3 spans 13 residues. V lost 0 bases and J lost 7, with 7 bases in between. CDR1 is LGHNA and CDR2 is YNFKEQ in the germline V gene.

There are a few counts of this clonotype. An end of the junction does not agree with germline; a read error may underlie this. This chain uses TRBV11-3 with TRBJ2-1; 7 nucleotides agree with TRBD1. CDR1 and CDR2 from the germline V gene are SGHNT and YENEEA. This CDR3 is 15 amino acids long. The CDR3 nucleotides are TGTGCCAGGAGCTTGGAAGACAGGGAACTGACTGAGCAGTTCTTC. Translated: CARSLEDRELTEQFF.

The chain joins TRBV7-2 to TRBJ1-3; TRBD1 agrees at 7 bases. There are 17 residues in the CDR3. Trimming removed 5 bases from V and 4 bases from J; junction bases left unmatched: 14. Per germline, CDR1 SGHTA and CDR2 FQGNSA. CDR3 residues: CASSQPPGQSVGNTIYF. The CDR3 DNA reads as TGTGCCAGCAGCCAACCACCGGGACAGAGTGTGGGAAACACCATATATTTT.

This clonotype was detected ten times or more. The J gene is TRBJ2-5, the V gene TRBV29-1, with D possibly TRBD1 on 5 matching bases. The germline V and J ends were trimmed by 4 bases and 5 bases, with 14 bases remaining between them. The CDR3 contains 13 residues. Per germline, CDR1 SQVTM and CDR2 ANQGSEA. The CDR3 DNA follows: TGCAGCGTTGGAGTGGCATCAGGGGAGACCCAGTACTTC. Protein product: CSVGVASGETQYF.